A selection of T cell receptor beta chains follows, all from one sample in a study of neurological immune-mediated disorders. TCRdb ran MiXCR on the 5' RACE reads and lists one entry per CDR3 protein. The table shows tens of thousands of distinct CDR3 sequences, with about 3.5% occurring only once. Material: PBMCs. These receptors originate from a man aged 25-40 years with multiple sclerosis. Each CDR3 is given with its conserved first and last residue. The D gene is left open where the match is weak. Clone size is given for some rows only: seen once, a few or many times, or a class if the clone is expanded.

j_call	v_call	d_call	clone_size	cdr3_aa	cdr3_nt
TRBJ2-7	TRBV18	TRBD1	-	CASSPGQDRWQEQYF	TGTGCCAGCTCACCTGGACAGGATCGGTGGCAAGAGCAGTACTTC
TRBJ2-1	TRBV12-3/TRBV12-4	-	many	CASSLVGGPYNEQFF	TGTGCCAGCAGTTTGGTGGGGGGGCCCTACAATGAGCAGTTCTTC
TRBJ2-7	TRBV7-6	TRBD2	-	CASSPTGGGAPYEQYF	TGTGCCAGCAGCCCTACGGGGGGAGGAGCTCCCTACGAGCAGTACTTC
TRBJ1-1	TRBV28	-	many	CASPGAEGTEAFF	TGTGCCAGCCCGGGTGCCGAGGGGACTGAAGCTTTCTTT
TRBJ2-1	TRBV5-1	TRBD2	-	CATLLWRLAGGSDYRYNEQFF	TGCGCCACCCTGCTATGGAGACTAGCGGGGGGATCCGATTACAGGTACAATGAGCAGTTCTTC
TRBJ2-3	TRBV12-3/TRBV12-4	-	many	CASSLGGQARDTQYF	TGTGCCAGCAGTTTAGGGGGCCAGGCAAGAGATACGCAGTATTTT
TRBJ1-2	TRBV14	TRBD1	many	CASSITGGFGYTF	TGTGCCAGCAGCATCACAGGGGGGTTCGGCTACACCTTC
TRBJ2-4	TRBV20-1	-	many	CSARVGVKKNIQYF	TGCAGTGCTAGAGTAGGGGTGAAGAAAAACATTCAGTACTTC
TRBJ1-6	TRBV3-1	-	many	CASSQGSSPQSPLHF	TGTGCCAGCAGCCAAGGGTCCTCACCACAGTCACCCCTCCACTTT
TRBJ2-7	TRBV3-1	-	many	CASSLGHDLAYEQYF	TGTGCCAGCAGCCTCGGACACGACCTAGCCTACGAGCAGTACTTC
TRBJ1-1	TRBV11-2	-	many	CASSLRTGEAFF	TGTGCCAGCAGCTTAAGGACGGGTGAAGCTTTCTTT
TRBJ2-7	TRBV29-1	TRBD1	many	CSVATGQGVESYEQYF	TGCAGCGTTGCGACGGGACAGGGGGTGGAATCCTACGAGCAGTACTTC
TRBJ1-1	TRBV5-5	TRBD1	many	CASSSQGAVFGTEAFF	TGTGCCAGCAGCTCGCAGGGGGCAGTTTTTGGCACTGAAGCTTTCTTT
TRBJ2-5	TRBV5-6	-	many	CASSFVRDWQETQYF	TGTGCCAGCAGCTTCGTAAGGGATTGGCAAGAGACCCAGTACTTC
TRBJ1-6	TRBV2	-	-	CASSETGLGGLSPLNF	TGTGCCAGCAGTGAGACCGGGCTTGGGGGCCTTTCACCCCTCAACTTT
TRBJ2-7	TRBV3-1	-	many	CASSQERGVYYEQYF	TGTGCCAGCAGCCAAGAGCGGGGAGTATACTACGAGCAGTACTTC
TRBJ2-2	TRBV27	-	many	CASRELFF	TGTGCCAGCAGAGAGCTGTTTTTT
TRBJ2-6	TRBV20-1	-	many	CSARSSSGANVLTF	TGCAGTGCTAGGAGTAGCTCTGGGGCCAACGTCCTGACTTTC
TRBJ2-7	TRBV20-1	-	many	CSARDHRRAKQYF	TGCAGTGCTAGAGATCATCGCCGGGCAAAGCAGTACTTC
TRBJ2-6	TRBV12-3/TRBV12-4	-	many	CASSFDRTSGANVLTF	TGTGCCAGCAGTTTTGATCGGACCTCTGGGGCCAACGTCCTGACTTTC
TRBJ1-1	TRBV12-3/TRBV12-4	-	many	CASSLRRTEAFF	TGTGCCAGCAGTTTGAGACGTACTGAAGCTTTCTTT
TRBJ2-5	TRBV20-1	TRBD1	many	CSARGQGYQETQYF	TGCAGTGCTAGGGGACAGGGATATCAAGAGACCCAGTACTTC
TRBJ1-1	TRBV6-6	-	many	CASSYYGGTEAFF	TGTGCCAGCAGTTATTACGGCGGAACTGAAGCTTTCTTT
TRBJ2-3	TRBV5-6	-	many	CASSFFSSTSTDTQYF	TGTGCCAGCAGCTTTTTTTCTAGCACTAGCACAGATACGCAGTATTTT
TRBJ1-5	TRBV12-3/TRBV12-4	-	many	CASSFGGTSNQPQHF	TGTGCCAGCAGTTTTGGAGGGACTAGCAATCAGCCCCAGCATTTT
TRBJ2-1	TRBV11-2	-	many	CASRRSSYNEQFF	TGTGCCAGCAGACGGAGCTCCTACAATGAGCAGTTCTTC
TRBJ1-2	TRBV5-1	-	many	CASSLGQSGYTF	TGCGCCAGCAGCTTGGGACAGAGTGGCTACACCTTC
TRBJ1-4	TRBV7-2	TRBD1	many	CASSRDRGGEKLFF	TGTGCCAGCAGCCGGGACAGGGGGGGGGAAAAACTGTTTTTT
TRBJ1-4	TRBV2	-	many	CASTPPGAGEKLFF	TGTGCCAGCACGCCCCCGGGGGCTGGCGAAAAACTGTTTTTT
TRBJ1-4	TRBV2	-	many	CASRDTTSANEKLFF	TGTGCCAGCAGGGACACAACCTCGGCTAATGAAAAACTGTTTTTT
TRBJ2-7	TRBV5-1	TRBD2	many	CASSLYSSGNYEQYF	TGCGCCAGCAGCTTGTATTCTAGCGGCAACTACGAGCAGTACTTC
TRBJ2-3	TRBV7-9	TRBD2	many	CASSLATFERETSTDTQYF	TGTGCCAGCAGCTTAGCGACGTTCGAGCGGGAGACTAGCACAGATACGCAGTATTTT
TRBJ1-2	TRBV20-1	-	many	CSAREPGSGGYTF	TGCAGTGCTAGGGAGCCGGGCTCGGGGGGCTACACCTTC
TRBJ1-1	TRBV12-3/TRBV12-4	-	-	CASSTRMTEAFF	TGTGCCAGCAGTACCCGGATGACTGAAGCTTTCTTT
TRBJ2-7	TRBV4-1	-	many	CASSLSYSYEQYF	TGCGCCAGCAGCCTGAGCTACTCCTACGAGCAGTACTTC
TRBJ2-1	TRBV6-2/TRBV6-3	TRBD2	many	CASSYGTSDLDEQFF	TGTGCCAGCAGTTACGGGACTAGCGATCTGGATGAGCAGTTCTTC
TRBJ1-1	TRBV5-1	-	many	CASSLEPRGPEAFF	TGCGCCAGCAGCTTGGAACCCCGGGGCCCTGAAGCTTTCTTT
TRBJ1-5	TRBV21-1	-	-	CASSKRAGDQPQHF	TGTGCCAGCAGCAAAAGGGCAGGGGATCAGCCCCAGCATTTT
TRBJ2-3	TRBV20-1	-	many	CSASGRGGADTQYF	TGCAGTGCTAGTGGCAGGGGTGGCGCAGATACGCAGTATTTT
TRBJ1-1	TRBV12-3/TRBV12-4	-	many	CASSRGTANTEAFF	TGTGCCAGCAGTCGCGGGACGGCGAACACTGAAGCTTTCTTT
TRBJ1-6	TRBV5-1	-	many	CASSLAYAVADYNSPLHF	TGCGCCAGCAGCTTGGCGTATGCGGTTGCGGACTATAATTCACCCCTCCACTTT
TRBJ2-5	TRBV28	-	many	CASSPRGVETQYF	TGTGCCAGCAGTCCCAGAGGGGTAGAGACCCAGTACTTC
TRBJ2-7	TRBV28	-	many	CASSPLEEVVVYEQYF	TGTGCCAGCAGTCCTCTCGAGGAGGTAGTAGTCTACGAGCAGTACTTC
TRBJ2-3	TRBV20-1	TRBD2	many	CSARGPGTSEQYF	TGCAGTGCTAGGGGACCCGGGACTAGTGAGCAGTATTTT
TRBJ2-1	TRBV9	-	-	CASSVVQVGDEQFF	TGTGCCAGCAGCGTAGTACAGGTAGGCGATGAGCAGTTCTTC
TRBJ1-5	TRBV28	-	many	CASSSAGVQPQHF	TGTGCCAGCAGTTCAGCGGGGGTTCAGCCCCAGCATTTT
TRBJ2-1	TRBV15	-	many	CATSRELGANEQFF	TGTGCCACCAGCAGAGAACTAGGAGCCAATGAGCAGTTCTTC
TRBJ2-2	TRBV12-3/TRBV12-4	-	many	CASSLVLGDSTGELFF	TGTGCCAGCAGTTTAGTTTTGGGGGATAGCACCGGGGAGCTGTTTTTT
TRBJ2-7	TRBV5-8	-	many	CASSPLPEQYF	TGTGCCAGCAGCCCTCTGCCGGAGCAGTACTTC
TRBJ2-3	TRBV29-1	-	many	CSALWGADTQYF	TGCAGCGCCTTATGGGGCGCAGATACGCAGTATTTT
TRBJ2-7	TRBV5-6	TRBD2	many	CASSLLAGKNYEQYF	TGTGCCAGCAGCTTGTTAGCGGGGAAAAACTACGAGCAGTACTTC
TRBJ1-2	TRBV5-1	-	many	CASSLEGGNYGYTF	TGCGCCAGCAGCTTGGAAGGGGGTAACTATGGCTACACCTTC
TRBJ2-2	TRBV12-3/TRBV12-4	-	many	CASTSSGELFF	TGTGCCAGCACCTCCTCCGGGGAGCTGTTTTTT
TRBJ2-7	TRBV30	TRBD2	few	CAWSWREGEEQYF	TGTGCCTGGAGTTGGCGGGAGGGGGAGGAGCAGTACTTC
TRBJ2-7	TRBV27	-	many	CASSRTRLSYEQYF	TGTGCCAGCAGTCGCACTCGACTCTCCTACGAGCAGTACTTC
TRBJ1-1	TRBV6-5	-	many	CASFLNTEAFF	TGTGCCAGCTTTTTGAACACTGAAGCTTTCTTT
TRBJ2-1	TRBV20-1	TRBD2	-	CSAREFEGLAGGNEQFF	TGCAGTGCTAGAGAATTCGAGGGACTAGCGGGAGGAAATGAGCAGTTCTTC
TRBJ1-1	TRBV5-1	-	many	CASRAPANTEAFF	TGCGCCAGCAGGGCTCCGGCCAACACTGAAGCTTTCTTT